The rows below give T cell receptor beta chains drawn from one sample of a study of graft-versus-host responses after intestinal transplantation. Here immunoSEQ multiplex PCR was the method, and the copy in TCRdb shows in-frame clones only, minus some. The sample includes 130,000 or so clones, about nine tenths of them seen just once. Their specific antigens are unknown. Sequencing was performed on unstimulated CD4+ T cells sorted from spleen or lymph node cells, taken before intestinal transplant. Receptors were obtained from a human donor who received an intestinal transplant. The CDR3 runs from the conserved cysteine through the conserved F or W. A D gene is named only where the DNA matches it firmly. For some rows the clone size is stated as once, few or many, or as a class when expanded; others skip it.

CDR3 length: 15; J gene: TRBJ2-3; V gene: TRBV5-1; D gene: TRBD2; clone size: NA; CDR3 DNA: TGCGCCAGCGGACTAGCGGGAGTGTGGGGGGATACGCAGTATTTT; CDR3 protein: CASGLAGVWGDTQYF
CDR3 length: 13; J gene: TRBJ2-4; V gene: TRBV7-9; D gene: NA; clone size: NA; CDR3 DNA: TGTGCCAGCAGCTTAGGGCCAGGAAACATTCAGTACTTC; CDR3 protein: CASSLGPGNIQYF
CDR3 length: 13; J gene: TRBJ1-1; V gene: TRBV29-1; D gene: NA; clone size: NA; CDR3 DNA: TGCAGCGTTGTGACAGGATCTGCCACTGAAGCTTTCTTT; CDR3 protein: CSVVTGSATEAFF
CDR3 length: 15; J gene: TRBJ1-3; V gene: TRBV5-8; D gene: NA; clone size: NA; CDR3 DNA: TGTGCCAGCAGCCTGACTCGGGGCTCTGGAAACACCATATATTTT; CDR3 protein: CASSLTRGSGNTIYF
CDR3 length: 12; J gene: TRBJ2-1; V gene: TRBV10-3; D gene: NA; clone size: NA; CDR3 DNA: TGTGCCATCAGTGAGGTAGGAGGTGAGCAGTTCTTC; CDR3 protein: CAISEVGGEQFF
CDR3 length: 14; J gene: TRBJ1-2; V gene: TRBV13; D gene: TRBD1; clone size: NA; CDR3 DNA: TGCGCCAGCAGCTTACAGGGACAGAACTATGGCTACACCTTC; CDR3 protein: CASSLQGQNYGYTF
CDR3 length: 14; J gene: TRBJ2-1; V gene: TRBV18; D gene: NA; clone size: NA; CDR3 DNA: TGTGCCAGCTCACGACAGGAGAACAGGGATGAGCAGTTCTTC; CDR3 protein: CASSRQENRDEQFF
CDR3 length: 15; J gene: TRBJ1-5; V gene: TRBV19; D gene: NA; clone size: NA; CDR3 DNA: TGTGCCAGTAGCTCATCCCGGCTAAGCAATCAGCCCCAGCATTTT; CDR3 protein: CASSSSRLSNQPQHF
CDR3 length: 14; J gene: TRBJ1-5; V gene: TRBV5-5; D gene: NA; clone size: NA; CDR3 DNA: TGTGCCAGCAGCAGGGACGTTAGCAATCAGCCCCAGCATTTT; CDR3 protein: CASSRDVSNQPQHF
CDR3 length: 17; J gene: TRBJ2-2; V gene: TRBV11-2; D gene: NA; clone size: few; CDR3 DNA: TGTGCCAGCAGCTCTCCGGGAACAGGGTTGGACACCGGGGAGCTGTTTTTT; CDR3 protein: CASSSPGTGLDTGELFF
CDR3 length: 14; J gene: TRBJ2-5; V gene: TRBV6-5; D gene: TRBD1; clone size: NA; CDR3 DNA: TGTGCCAGCAGTTACTGGGACAGGGGAGAGACCCAGTACTTC; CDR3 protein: CASSYWDRGETQYF
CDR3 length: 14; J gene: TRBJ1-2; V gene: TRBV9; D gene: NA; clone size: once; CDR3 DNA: TGTGCCAGCCCCCAGGACAGATTTATCTATGGCTACACCTTC; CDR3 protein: CASPQDRFIYGYTF
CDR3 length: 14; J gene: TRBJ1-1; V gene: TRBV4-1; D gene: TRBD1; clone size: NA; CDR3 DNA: TGCGCCAGCAGCCGGGACAGGAGTCAACTGCGTGCTTTCTTT; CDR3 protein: CASSRDRSQLRAFF
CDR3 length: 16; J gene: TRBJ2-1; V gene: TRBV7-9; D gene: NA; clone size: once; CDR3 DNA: TGTGCCAGCAGCTTAAGCACCGGGGGTTCCTACAATGAGCAGTTCTTC; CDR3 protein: CASSLSTGGSYNEQFF
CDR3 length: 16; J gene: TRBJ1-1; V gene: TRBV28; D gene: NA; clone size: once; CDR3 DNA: TGTGCCAGCAGTTTAAGTATTGGGGGGGGATTTTCTGAAGCTTTCTTT; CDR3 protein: CASSLSIGGGFSEAFF
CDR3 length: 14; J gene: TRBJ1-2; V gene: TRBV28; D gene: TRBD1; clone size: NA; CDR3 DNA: TGTGCCAGCAGTCCCCGGACAGGGCTCTATGGCTACACCTTC; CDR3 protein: CASSPRTGLYGYTF
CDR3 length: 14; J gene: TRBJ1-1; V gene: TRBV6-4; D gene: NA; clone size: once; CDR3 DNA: TGTGCCAGCCCAAACCGGGGGACGCCTTTGGAAGCTTTCTTT; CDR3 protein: CASPNRGTPLEAFF
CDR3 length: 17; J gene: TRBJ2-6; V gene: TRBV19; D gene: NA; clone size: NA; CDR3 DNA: TGTGCCAGTAGTATAAGGACGGCGAGCTCTGGGGCCAACGTCCTGACTTTC; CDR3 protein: CASSIRTASSGANVLTF
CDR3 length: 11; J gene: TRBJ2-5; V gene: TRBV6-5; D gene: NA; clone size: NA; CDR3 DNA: TGTGCCAGCAGTTACCTGGAGACCCAGTACTTC; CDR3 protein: CASSYLETQYF
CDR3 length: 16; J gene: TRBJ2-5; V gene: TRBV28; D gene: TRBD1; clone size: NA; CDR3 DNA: TGTGCCAGCAGTCCGTCGACAGGGGGCTGGGGAGAGACCCAGTACTTC; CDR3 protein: CASSPSTGGWGETQYF
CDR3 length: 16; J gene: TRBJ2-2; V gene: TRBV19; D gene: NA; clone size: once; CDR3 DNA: TGTGCCAGTACGGGACGAAATAGGGCGAACACCGGGGAGCTGTTTTTT; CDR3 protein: CASTGRNRANTGELFF
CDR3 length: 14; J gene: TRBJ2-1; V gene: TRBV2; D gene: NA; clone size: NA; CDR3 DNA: TGTGCCAGCAGTGGAGCTAGGGGGTACAATGAGCAGTTCTTC; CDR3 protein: CASSGARGYNEQFF
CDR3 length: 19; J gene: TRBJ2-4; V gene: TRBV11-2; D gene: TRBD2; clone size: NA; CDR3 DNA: TGTGCCAGCAGCTTAGCCCTAGCGGGAGGCCAAGGAGACAAAAACATTCAGTACTTC; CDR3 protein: CASSLALAGGQGDKNIQYF
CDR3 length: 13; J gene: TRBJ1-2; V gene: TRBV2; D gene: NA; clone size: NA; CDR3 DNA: TGTGCCAGCACAGGGGAGGCTAACTATGGCTACACCTTC; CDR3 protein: CASTGEANYGYTF
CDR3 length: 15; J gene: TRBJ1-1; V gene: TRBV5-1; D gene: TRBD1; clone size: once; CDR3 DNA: TGCGCCAGCAGCCCGGCCGGGACAGGGGGCTCTGAAGCTTTCTTT; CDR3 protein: CASSPAGTGGSEAFF
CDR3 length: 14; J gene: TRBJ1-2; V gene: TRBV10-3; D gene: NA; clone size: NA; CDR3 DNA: TGTGCCATCAGCCGGACGGAAATTAACTATGGCTACACCTTC; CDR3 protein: CAISRTEINYGYTF
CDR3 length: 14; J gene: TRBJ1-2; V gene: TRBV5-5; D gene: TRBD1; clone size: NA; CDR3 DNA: TGTGCCAGCAGCTTGCCTACAGGGGTCGATGGCTACACCTTC; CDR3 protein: CASSLPTGVDGYTF
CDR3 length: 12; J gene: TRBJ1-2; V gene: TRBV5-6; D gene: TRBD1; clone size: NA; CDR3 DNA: TGTGCCAGCAGCTATCGACAGGGAGGCTACACCTTC; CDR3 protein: CASSYRQGGYTF
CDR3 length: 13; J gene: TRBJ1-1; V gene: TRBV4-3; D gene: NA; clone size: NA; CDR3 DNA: TGCGCCAGCAGCCAAGGGCGTAACACTGAAGCTTTCTTT; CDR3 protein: CASSQGRNTEAFF
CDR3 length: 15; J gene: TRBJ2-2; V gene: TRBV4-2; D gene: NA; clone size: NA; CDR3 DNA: TGTGCCAGCAGCCCTCCGGGACCCGCGGGCGGGGAGCTGTTTTTT; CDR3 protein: CASSPPGPAGGELFF
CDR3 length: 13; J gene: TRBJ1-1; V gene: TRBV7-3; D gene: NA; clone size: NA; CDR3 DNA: TGTGCCAGCAGCTTGGAAGTGAACACTGAAGCTTTCTTT; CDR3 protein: CASSLEVNTEAFF
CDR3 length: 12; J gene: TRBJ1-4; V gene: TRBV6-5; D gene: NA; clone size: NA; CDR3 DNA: TGTGCCAGCAGTCCCCCGGGCGGTAAACTGTTTTTT; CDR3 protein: CASSPPGGKLFF
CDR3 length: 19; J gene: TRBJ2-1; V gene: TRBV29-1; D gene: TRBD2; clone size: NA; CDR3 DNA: TGCAGCGTTGAAACCGGACTAGCGGGAGGGCCAAGGGTTAGGAATGAGCAGTTCTTC; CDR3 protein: CSVETGLAGGPRVRNEQFF
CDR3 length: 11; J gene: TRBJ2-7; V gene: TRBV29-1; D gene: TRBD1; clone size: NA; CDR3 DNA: TGCAGCTCTTGGACAGGACACGAGCAGTACTTC; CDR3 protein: CSSWTGHEQYF
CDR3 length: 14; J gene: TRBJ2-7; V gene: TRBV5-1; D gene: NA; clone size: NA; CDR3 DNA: TGCGCCAGCAGCTTGACCGGGGACACTTGGGAGCAGTACTTC; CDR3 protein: CASSLTGDTWEQYF
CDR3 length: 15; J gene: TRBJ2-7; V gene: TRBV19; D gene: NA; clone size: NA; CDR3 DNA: TGTGCCAGTAGTATATCCTGGACACCCGACTGGGAGCAGTACTTC; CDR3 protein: CASSISWTPDWEQYF
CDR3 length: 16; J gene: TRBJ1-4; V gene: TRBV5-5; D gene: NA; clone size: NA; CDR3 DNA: TGTGCCAGCAGCTTGGTCCCAGGGGAAAGGAGTGAAAAACTGTTTTTT; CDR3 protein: CASSLVPGERSEKLFF
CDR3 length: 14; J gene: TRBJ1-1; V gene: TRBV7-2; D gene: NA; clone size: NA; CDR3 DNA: TGTGCCAGCAGCCCGACAGGAATGAACACTGAAGCTTTCTTT; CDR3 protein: CASSPTGMNTEAFF
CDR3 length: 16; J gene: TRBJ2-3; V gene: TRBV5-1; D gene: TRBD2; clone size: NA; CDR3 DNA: TGCGCCAGCAGCTTGGGGCTAGCGGGAGGGGAAGATACGCAGTATTTT; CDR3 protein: CASSLGLAGGEDTQYF
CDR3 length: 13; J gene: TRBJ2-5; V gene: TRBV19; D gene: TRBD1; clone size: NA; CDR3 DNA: TGTGCCACCCAGGGACAGGGTACGAAGACCCAGTACTTC; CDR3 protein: CATQGQGTKTQYF
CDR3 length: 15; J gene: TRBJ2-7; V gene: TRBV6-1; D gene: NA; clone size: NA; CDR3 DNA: TGTGCCAGCAGTGAAGAATCTCCGGGGACCTACGAGCAGTACTTC; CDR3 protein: CASSEESPGTYEQYF
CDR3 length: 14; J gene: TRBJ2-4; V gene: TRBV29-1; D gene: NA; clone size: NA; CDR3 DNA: TGCAGCGTTGGAAGTACCGACTTTGGCTACATTCAGTACTTC; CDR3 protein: CSVGSTDFGYIQYF